Reported below is one TCR beta chain. A quantity of roughly 0.5 to 1 ug RNA underwent reverse transcription using random hexamers. A multiplex approach, immunoSEQ multiplex PCR, amplified TCR beta CDR3 across 54 Vbeta and 13 Jbeta. TCRdb re-called the immunoSEQ multiplex PCR reads through MiXCR, storing one row per CDR3 protein. The data show about 22,000 distinct CDR3 sequences, 93% seen once. The data originate from a study of CD8 T cells in Susac syndrome. Germline V lookup: CDR1 MNHEY, CDR2 SVGEGT. The CDR3 has 14 residues. Trimming left V 4 bases short and J 0 bases short, with 9 bases between. CD8+ and CD4+ T cells from blood underwent TCR beta sequencing. Negative isolation was applied to CD8+ and CD4+ T cells, and FACS enrichment was applied to TEMRA cells.

Material for sequencing was CD8+ T cells from PBMCs. This clonotype originated in a human donor in good health. The chain has TRBV6-2 or TRBV6-3 and TRBJ1-1, with D perhaps matching TRBD1 (5 bases). The CDR3 reads CASSSGHLNTEAFF. CDR3 DNA: TGTGCCAGCAGTTCAGGACACTTGAACACTGAAGCTTTCTTT.